A single sample gave rise to the 24 T cell receptor beta chains below, sequenced in a study of vaccination and CD4 T cells after COVID-19. Treatment: approximately nine-day PBMC culture with coronavirus spike peptide pools or control peptides (ViraFEST assay). These receptors have no known antigen. Sequenced with the Oncomine TCR Beta short-read assay was DNA taken from cultured CD4+ T cells. TCRdb re-analysed the PCR reads in MiXCR, keeping a single row per CDR3 protein. This table has fewer than 20,000 distinct CDR3 sequences, 25% to 30% appearing once. Specimen: cultured CD4+ T cells from blood. The receptors derive from a human donor with COVID-19.

The V gene is TRBV12-3 or TRBV12-4, the J gene TRBJ1-1, with D maybe TRBD1 (5 bases). The CDR3 consists of 11 residues. With 5 bases removed from V and 11 bases from J, the gap between germline ends came to 12 bases. The CDR3 DNA reads TGTGCCAGCAGTAGCAGGGTCGGGGCTTTCTTT. This sequence encodes CASSSRVGAFF.

The chain recombines TRBV11-2 with TRBJ1-5; D remains unclear. The CDR3 has 12 amino acids. CDR1 is SGHAT and CDR2 is FQNNGV in the germline V gene. V was pared by 5 bases and J by 4 bases, with 6 bases between. The CDR3 reads CASSRENQPQHF. The CDR3 nucleotides are TGTGCCAGCAGCCGGGAGAATCAGCCCCAGCATTTT.

The V call is TRBV7-9, the J call TRBJ1-1; D not resolved. The CDR3 extends over 12 amino acids. Germline V gene lookup returns CDR1 SEHNR and CDR2 FQNEAQ (reference sequence). With 8 bases removed from V and 0 bases from J, the gap between germline ends came to 7 bases. CDR3 loop: CASGRLNTEAFF. The CDR3 nucleotides read TGTGCCAGCGGTCGGTTGAACACTGAAGCTTTCTTT.

This clonotype was counted between two and nine times. This chain connects TRBV7-2 to TRBJ1-6; D gene unclear. Germline loops: CDR1 SGHTA, CDR2 FQGNSA. Trimming stripped 1 base from V and 6 bases from J, with 10 bases between. This CDR3 is built from 15 residues. This CDR3 is CASSLGTESNSPLHF. CDR3 bases: TGTGCCAGCAGCTTAGGTACAGAATCTAATTCACCCCTCCACTTT. The entire variable domain, with the rest obtained from reference TRBV7-2 and TRBJ1-6, is as follows: GAGVSQSPSNKVTEKGKDVELRCDPISGHTALYWYRQSLGQGLEFLIYFQGNSAPDKSGLPSDRFSAERTGGSVSTLTIQRTQQEDSAVYLCASSLGTESNSPLHFGNGTRLTVT.

This clonotype has only a few counts. CDR3 loop: CASTRGQGTHNSPLHF. The CDR3 DNA follows: TGTGCCAGCACAAGGGGACAGGGGACGCATAATTCACCCCTCCACTTT. This chain links TRBV6-1 with TRBJ1-6; TRBD1 aligns across 10 bases. Germline V gives CDR1 MNHNS, CDR2 SASEGT. CDR3 size: 16 residues. J gave up 5 bases and V 7 bases, and 8 bases lay outside the gene matches.

This clonotype occurred a few times. The J gene is TRBJ1-2, the V gene TRBV30; D is ambiguous. The CDR3 covers 11 residues. Germline loops: CDR1 GTSNPN, CDR2 SVGIG (reference sequence). Trimming pared 0 bases from V and 7 bases from J, leaving 6 bases between. CDR3 in amino acids: CAWSVPGGYTF. The DNA of the CDR3 is TGTGCCTGGAGTGTACCCGGTGGCTACACCTTC.

The V and J genes are TRBV5-1 and TRBJ1-1; the D gene is possibly TRBD1 (5 bases). Germline V CDR1 and CDR2: SGHRS, YFSETQ. The CDR3 extends over 12 amino acids. Trimming stripped 0 bases from V and 11 bases from J, with 11 bases between. The CDR3 reads CASSLAGGWAFF. The CDR3 coding sequence is TGCGCCAGCAGCTTGGCGGGGGGGTGGGCTTTCTTT.

V gene TRBV2 combines with J gene TRBJ2-7; TRBD2 aligns across 14 bases. The length of the CDR3 is 16 residues. CDR1 and CDR2 from the germline V gene are SNHLY and FYNNEI. Losses at the gene ends were 5 bases for V and 5 bases for J; bases not matched to a gene: 8. The CDR3 spells CASSTRTSGGNHEQYF. The CDR3 DNA sequence: TGTGCCAGCAGTACCCGGACTAGCGGGGGGAACCACGAGCAGTACTTC. Using reference TRBV2 and TRBJ2-7 for the parts outside the CDR3, the full variable domain is EPEVTQTPSHQVTQMGQEVILRCVPISNHLYFYWYRQILGQKVEFLVSFYNNEISEKSEIFDDQFSVERPDGSNFTLKIRSTKLEDSAMYFCASSTRTSGGNHEQYFGPGTRLTVT.

This clonotype ranks as medium-sized. The chain has TRBV19 and TRBJ2-5, with a possible D match to TRBD1 (5 bases). The CDR3 has 13 residues. Per germline, CDR1 LNHDA and CDR2 SQIVND (reference sequence). Trimming shortened V by 6 bases and J by 5 bases, and 13 bases separated the two germline ends. The CDR3 bases are TGTGCCAGTAGGAACCCCCCAGGGGAGACCCAGTACTTC. Protein sequence: CASRNPPGETQYF. The full variable domain, completed using reference TRBV19 and TRBJ2-5, is DGGITQSPKYLFRKEGQNVTLSCEQNLNHDAMYWYRQDPGQGLRLIYYSQIVNDFQKGDIAEGYSVSREKKESFPLTVTSAQKNPTAFYLCASRNPPGETQYFGPGTRLLVL.

Only a few counts were recorded for this clonotype. The CDR3: CASSLSMGGVGISYEQYF. DNA for the CDR3: TGTGCCAGCAGTTTATCGATGGGGGGGGTCGGAATATCCTACGAGCAGTACTTC. The rearrangement uses TRBV27 and TRBJ2-7, with 7 positions matching TRBD2. This CDR3 has 18 residues. The ends lost 0 bases at V and 1 base at J; junction bases unmatched: 12. Germline V gene lookup returns CDR1 MNHEY and CDR2 SMNVEV (reference sequence).

This clonotype was detected only a few times. The gene calls are TRBV4-2 and TRBJ1-5, with no clear D. Germline-derived CDR1 and CDR2 are LGHNA and YNFKEQ. V was trimmed by 0 bases and J by 1 base, leaving 7 bases between them. This CDR3 spans 15 amino acids. The CDR3 sequence is CASSQDFSSNQPQHF. DNA for the CDR3: TGTGCCAGCAGCCAAGATTTTTCCAGCAATCAGCCCCAGCATTTT.

The chain couples TRBV20-1 to TRBJ1-4; no clear D. There are 14 residues in the CDR3. CDR1 and CDR2 from the germline V gene are DFQATT and SNEGSKA (reference sequence). Trimming removed 6 bases from V and 0 bases from J, with 11 bases in between. The CDR3 reads CSAAQTPTNEKLFF. The CDR3 nucleotides read TGCAGTGCGGCTCAGACACCAACTAATGAAAAACTGTTTTTT.

This rearrangement joins TRBV28 to TRBJ2-1; 7 nucleotides align to TRBD2. The V gene's germline CDR1 is MDHEN and CDR2 SYDVKM. J lost 4 bases, V lost 0 bases, and 3 bases had no gene match. The CDR3 is made up of 15 amino acids. The CDR3 spells CASSLWGGDYNEQFF. CDR3 DNA sequence: TGTGCCAGCAGTTTATGGGGGGGGGATTACAATGAGCAGTTCTTC.

The chain uses TRBV12-5 and TRBJ1-6, with D maybe TRBD1 (6 bases). CDR3 length: 13 residues. V was clipped by 7 bases and J by 6 bases, with 10 bases between them. Germline V gives CDR1 LGHNT, CDR2 FRNRAP. The DNA of the CDR3 is TGTGCTAGTGCCCTAGGGGGTAATTCACCCCTCCACTTT. Residues: CASALGGNSPLHF.

The chain joins TRBV24-1 to TRBJ1-2, with 7 bases aligning to TRBD1. V dropped 9 bases and J dropped 1; count of bases not matched to a gene: 4. The CDR3 is made up of 13 amino acids. Germline V gene sequence: CDR1 KGHDR, CDR2 SFDVKD. The CDR3 is CATSRDSNYGYTF. The DNA of the CDR3 is TGTGCCACCTCCCGGGACAGTAACTATGGCTACACCTTC.

The CDR3 sequence: CASSEARTAETQYF. CDR3 in DNA: TGTGCCAGCAGTGAAGCTCGGACAGCAGAGACCCAGTACTTC. The chain uses TRBV25-1 and TRBJ2-5, with TRBD1 as a possible D gene (6 bases). The germline CDR1 and CDR2 sequences are MGHDK and SYGVNS. V lost 2 bases and J lost 4, with 11 bases in between. The length of the CDR3 is 14 residues.

The chain carries TRBV7-8 and TRBJ1-5; 10 bases are shared with TRBD1. This CDR3 spans 15 amino acids. J was trimmed by 7 bases and V by 0 bases; bases with no gene match: 3. Looked up from germline, CDR1 is SGHVS and CDR2 is FQNEAQ. Here the CDR3 reads CASSLAGTGVQPQHF. CDR3 nucleotide sequence: TGTGCCAGCAGCTTAGCCGGGACAGGGGTCCAGCCCCAGCATTTT.

This clonotype was picked up a small number of times. The CDR3 is CASSLVRDTEAFF. For the CDR3, the DNA is TGTGCCAGCAGCTTAGTGAGGGACACTGAAGCTTTCTTT. This rearrangement joins TRBV7-8 to TRBJ1-1; D uncertain. V lost 1 base, J lost 3 bases, and 6 bases lay in between. The germline gives CDR1 SGHVS, CDR2 FQNEAQ. This CDR3 contains 13 residues.

V gene TRBV10-1 combines with J gene TRBJ2-5; D gene ambiguous. Trimming pared 2 bases from V and 1 base from J, leaving 8 bases between. Looked up from germline, CDR1 is WNHNN and CDR2 is SYGVQD (reference sequence). The CDR3 has 14 amino acids. The CDR3 nucleotides read TGCGCCAGCAGTGAGACTGGATTCCAAGAGACCCAGTACTTC. Amino acids: CASSETGFQETQYF.

This clonotype is medium-sized within its sample. This chain links TRBV7-8 with TRBJ2-5, with 8 positions matching TRBD2. CDR1 SGHVS and CDR2 FQNEAQ come from the germline V gene. After removal of 5 bases from V and 4 bases from J, the junction contained 18 bases not matched to a gene. CDR3 length: 18 amino acids. CDR3 sequence: CASSPQSGSGVGSETQYF. Here the CDR3 DNA reads TGTGCCAGCAGCCCACAGAGTGGTAGCGGGGTTGGATCAGAGACCCAGTACTTC.

In this sample, this clonotype turned up a few times. For the CDR3, the DNA is TGTGCCAGCAGCTCCACCGGACTAGCGGGGTGGGGGTCGGCCCAGTACTTC. Encoded protein: CASSSTGLAGWGSAQYF. This chain uses TRBV7-2 with TRBJ2-5; 12 bases fit TRBD2. J gave up 9 bases and V 4 bases, and 15 bases lay outside the gene matches. The CDR3 consists of 17 residues. Germline CDR1 SGHTA, CDR2 FQGNSA.

This clonotype was seen a handful of times. The CDR3 DNA reads TGTGCCAGCAGCTTAGTACAGATTAATTCACCCCTCCACTTT. Protein sequence: CASSLVQINSPLHF. The V gene is TRBV7-9, the J gene TRBJ1-6, with no clear D. The ends were cut back, 1 base at V and 6 bases at J, with 7 bases in the middle. This CDR3 contains 14 residues. The V gene's germline CDR1 is SEHNR and CDR2 FQNEAQ (reference sequence).

The table lists this clonotype with a few counts. This chain joins TRBV20-1 and TRBJ1-3; D not resolved. Germline CDR1 reads DFQATT; CDR2 reads SNEGSKA (reference sequence). CDR3 length: 13 residues. V was shortened by 3 bases and J by 2 bases, with 8 bases between the two germline ends. CDR3 sequence: CSARWQAGNTIYF. In DNA form, the CDR3 reads TGCAGTGCTAGGTGGCAGGCTGGAAACACCATATATTTT.

The CDR3 loop is CSAPNPGRNTDTQYF. CDR3 bases: TGCAGTGCTCCCAATCCGGGACGAAACACAGATACGCAGTATTTT. The rearrangement uses TRBV20-1 and TRBJ2-3; D assignment may be TRBD1 or TRBD2 (5 bases each). Trimming left V 5 bases short and J 2 bases short, with 17 bases between. This CDR3 has 15 residues. In germline, CDR1 is DFQATT, CDR2 SNEGSKA (reference sequence).